These 28 T cell receptor beta chains came from one sample sequenced in a study of OX40 agonist ivuxolimab in advanced cancers. Clones were sequenced by immunoSEQ multiplex PCR, and TCRdb holds only the in-frame ones, with some missing. The sample has 80,000 or so clones, about 83% seen once. Sequencing used CD4+ or CD8+ T cells sorted from blood, obtained in a trial of the OX40 agonist ivuxolimab. All receptors derive from an adult with an advanced solid tumor such as melanoma, head and neck, liver or kidney cancer.

V usage is TRBV7-9 and J usage is TRBJ2-5; 7 bases are a match to TRBD1. CDR1 is SEHNR and CDR2 is FQNEAQ in the germline V gene (reference sequence). The CDR3 has 15 amino acids. The junction had 4 bases not matched to a gene; V was cut back by 1 base and J by 2 bases. The DNA for the CDR3 is TGTGCCAGCAGCTTAGGGGGGACAGTACAAGAGACCCAGTACTTC. Its translation: CASSLGGTVQETQYF.

V is TRBV7-9 and J is TRBJ2-1; 7 bases agree with TRBD1. After removal of 5 bases from V and 4 bases from J, the junction contained 11 bases not matched to a gene. The CDR3 consists of 16 residues. Germline V lookup: CDR1 SEHNR, CDR2 FQNEAQ (reference sequence). The CDR3 coding sequence is TGTGCCAGCAGCACGTCGACAGGGACCCTTTACAATGAGCAGTTCTTC. It encodes CASSTSTGTLYNEQFF.

This chain uses TRBV28 with TRBJ1-5; D remains ambiguous. V lost 3 bases, J lost 0 bases, and 3 bases lay in between. The germline CDR1 and CDR2 sequences are MDHEN and SYDVKM. This CDR3 comprises 13 residues. The CDR3 bases are TGTGCCAGCAGTTTGCCTAGCAATCAGCCCCAGCATTTT. It translates to CASSLPSNQPQHF.

This chain links TRBV5-4 with TRBJ1-6; D not certain. Germline V CDR1 and CDR2: SGHNT, YYREEE (reference sequence). The CDR3 runs 16 residues. Trimming removed 7 bases from V and 6 bases from J, with 20 bases in between. CDR3 in amino acids: CASARGGRRLNSPLHF. In DNA form, the CDR3 reads TGTGCCAGCGCCCGAGGAGGGCGCCGACTTAATTCACCCCTCCACTTT.

The chain carries TRBV7-7 and TRBJ2-6; 8 positions match TRBD2. J was trimmed by 2 bases and V by 6 bases; bases with no gene match: 9. The CDR3 consists of 17 residues. Germline V lookup: CDR1 SSHAT, CDR2 FNYEAQ (reference sequence). The CDR3 nucleotides are TGTGCCAGCAGGGGAGCGGGAGACCCCCCTGGGGCCAACGTCCTGACTTTC. This encodes CASRGAGDPPGANVLTF.

This rearrangement joins TRBV5-4 to TRBJ1-2, with D maybe TRBD1 (6 bases). The CDR3 has 15 amino acids. The germline CDR1 and CDR2 sequences are SGHNT and YYREEE (reference sequence). V was clipped by 0 bases and J by 7 bases, with 16 bases between them. The CDR3 loop reads CASSLEQGRSFGYTF. The CDR3 nucleotides read TGTGCCAGCAGCTTGGAACAGGGTAGATCCTTTGGCTACACCTTC.

The gene calls are TRBV6-6 and TRBJ2-7, with D hard to call. This CDR3 has 14 amino acids. Trimming left V 0 bases short and J 0 bases short, with 6 bases between. Germline assignment: CDR1 MNHNY and CDR2 SVGAGI (reference sequence). The CDR3 DNA reads as TGTGCCAGCAGTTACTCAACATTCTCCTACGAGCAGTACTTC. It specifies CASSYSTFSYEQYF.

Here the CDR3 DNA reads TGTGCCAGCAGGCCGGGGGGGTACGAGCAGTACTTC. This sequence encodes CASRPGGYEQYF. This chain links TRBV28 with TRBJ2-7; 8 bases are shared with TRBD2. The CDR3 spans 12 residues. V dropped 6 bases and J dropped 4; count of bases not matched to a gene: 2. The germline CDR1 and CDR2 sequences are MDHEN and SYDVKM.

The rearrangement uses TRBV29-1 and TRBJ2-7, with D maybe TRBD1 (5 bases). The CDR3 length is 11 residues. The V end lost 6 bases, the J end lost 3 bases, and 9 bases lay between the germline ends. Germline lookup yields CDR1 SQVTM and CDR2 ANQGSEA. The DNA of the CDR3 is TGCAGCGTCAGCCAGGGCTACGAGCAGTACTTC. Translated, it gives CSVSQGYEQYF.

This sequence joins TRBV5-1 and TRBJ1-1, with D maybe TRBD1 (6 bases). Trimming removed 0 bases at V and 0 bases at J, with 9 bases between. The germline V gene has CDR1 SGHRS and CDR2 YFSETQ. The CDR3 covers 15 residues. CDR3 in amino acids: CASSLGGGVNTEAFF. Written as DNA, the CDR3 is TGCGCCAGCAGCTTGGGTGGGGGCGTGAACACTGAAGCTTTCTTT.

The chain links TRBV19 to TRBJ1-1; 11 nucleotides match TRBD1. This CDR3 is built from 17 residues. Germline values: CDR1 LNHDA, CDR2 SQIVND (reference sequence). Trimming removed 5 bases from V and 3 bases from J; junction bases left unmatched: 11. CDR3 DNA sequence: TGTGCCAGTAGTGCCCGGGACAGGGGGATTAGAGACACTGAAGCTTTCTTT. This codes for CASSARDRGIRDTEAFF.

The genes are TRBV7-2 and TRBJ2-1, with unresolved D. With 1 base removed from V and 8 bases from J, the gap between germline ends came to 6 bases. This CDR3 is 12 amino acids long. CDR1 and CDR2 from the germline V gene are SGHTA and FQGNSA. The CDR3 sequence is CASSLVRDEQFF. In DNA form, the CDR3 reads TGTGCCAGCAGCTTAGTTAGGGATGAGCAGTTCTTC.

This clone was picked up a small number of times. The rearrangement uses TRBV7-9 and TRBJ1-6, with a weak D call TRBD1 (5 bases). V was cut by 7 bases and J by 5 bases, with 12 bases left in between. CDR3 length: 14 residues. Germline CDR1 reads SEHNR; CDR2 reads FQNEAQ (reference sequence). The CDR3 DNA reads TGTGCCAGCAACCGAGACAGCCATAATTCACCCCTCCACTTT. Protein product: CASNRDSHNSPLHF.

The V call is TRBV10-3, the J call TRBJ1-1; 7 positions agree with TRBD1. Germline V gene lookup returns CDR1 ENHRY and CDR2 SYGVKD. This CDR3 comprises 16 residues. J lost 0 bases, V lost 6 bases, and 10 bases had no gene match. CDR3 amino acids: CAIRRAGGSMNTEAFF. CDR3 sequence (DNA): TGTGCCATCAGAAGGGCAGGGGGGTCGATGAACACTGAAGCTTTCTTT.

The V gene is TRBV7-9, the J gene TRBJ1-1; possibly TRBD1 for D (6 bases). V lost 5 bases, J lost 1 base, and 14 bases lay in between. The CDR3 covers 15 residues. The germline gives CDR1 SEHNR, CDR2 FQNEAQ (reference sequence). The CDR3 here is CASSPLGRGNTEAFF. In DNA form, the CDR3 reads TGTGCCAGCAGCCCTTTGGGCAGGGGGAACACTGAAGCTTTCTTT.

This chain uses TRBV9 with TRBJ1-5, with D perhaps matching TRBD1 (6 bases). Trimming pared 3 bases from V and 7 bases from J, leaving 17 bases between. Germline CDR1 SGDLS, CDR2 YYNGEE. The CDR3 consists of 15 residues. This CDR3 reads CASSAGATGSQPQHF. Here the CDR3 DNA reads TGTGCCAGCAGCGCCGGAGCAACAGGGTCCCAGCCCCAGCATTTT.

In this sample, this clone turned up once. The rearrangement links TRBV30 to TRBJ1-2; TRBD1 is a possible D gene (5 bases). CDR1 is GTSNPN and CDR2 is SVGIG in the germline V gene (reference sequence). Trimming removed 3 bases at V and 2 bases at J, with 13 bases between. The CDR3 consists of 14 residues. The DNA for the CDR3 is TGTGCCTGGAGCGCCCAGGGTGTGAACTATGGCTACACCTTC. Translated: CAWSAQGVNYGYTF.

The rearrangement uses TRBV7-9 and TRBJ1-1; 12 bases are a match to TRBD1. CDR3 length equals 15 residues. Looked up from germline, CDR1 is SEHNR and CDR2 is FQNEAQ (reference sequence). J was trimmed by 6 bases and V by 4 bases; bases with no gene match: 6. The CDR3 DNA sequence: TGTGCCAGCAGCTCTCCGGGACAGGGGGCTCCTGAAGCTTTCTTT. Amino acid sequence: CASSSPGQGAPEAFF.

This chain links TRBV18 with TRBJ1-2; the D gene is possibly TRBD1 (5 bases). CDR1 is KGHSH and CDR2 is LQKENI in the germline V gene. The CDR3 length is 17 residues. Trimming shortened V by 0 bases and J by 3 bases, and 17 bases separated the two germline ends. The CDR3 DNA reads as TGTGCCAGCTCACCACCGAATCAGGGTTTTGGTGACTATGGCTACACCTTC. Amino acids: CASSPPNQGFGDYGYTF. Using reference TRBV18 and TRBJ1-2 for the parts outside the CDR3, the full variable domain is NAGVMQNPRHLVRRRGQEARLRCSPMKGHSHVYWYRQLPEEGLKFMVYLQKENIIDESGMPKERFSAEFPKEGPSILRIQQVVRGDSAAYFCASSPPNQGFGDYGYTFGSGTRLTVV.

The V and J genes are TRBV10-2 and TRBJ1-1; weak D call: TRBD1 (5 bases). V dropped 10 bases and J dropped 5 bases, with 20 bases sitting between them. This CDR3 comprises 14 residues. The V gene's germline CDR1 is WSHSY and CDR2 SAAADI. The CDR3 sequence is CATGQALGMTEAFF. The CDR3 nucleotides read TGCGCCACAGGGCAGGCTTTGGGCATGACTGAAGCTTTCTTT.

The chain employs TRBV28 and TRBJ1-3, with D perhaps TRBD1 (6 bases). The CDR3 has 14 residues. Germline lookup yields CDR1 MDHEN and CDR2 SYDVKM. Trimming shortened V by 4 bases and J by 4 bases, and 11 bases separated the two germline ends. The chain's CDR3 is CASSSGVRGNTIYF. CDR3 coding DNA: TGTGCCAGCAGTTCAGGGGTTAGGGGAAACACCATATATTTT. Together with reference TRBV28 and TRBJ1-3, the CDR3 gives the full variable domain: DVKVTQSSRYLVKRTGEKVFLECVQDMDHENMFWYRQDPGLGLRLIYFSYDVKMKEKGDIPEGYSVSREKKERFSLILESASTNQTSMYLCASSSGVRGNTIYFGEGSWLTVV.

This clone was detected only once. The rearrangement uses TRBV6-6 and TRBJ1-5, with D possibly TRBD1 on 5 matching bases. The CDR3 runs to 13 residues. Germline values: CDR1 MNHNY, CDR2 SVGAGI (reference sequence). Trimming left V 8 bases short and J 7 bases short, with 15 bases between. This chain's CDR3 is CASYKEEGQPQHF. DNA for the CDR3: TGTGCCAGCTATAAGGAGGAGGGGCAGCCCCAGCATTTT.

This chain links TRBV30 with TRBJ1-1; TRBD1 agrees at 8 bases. The V gene end was trimmed by 6 bases and the J gene end by 6 bases; junction bases not matched to a gene: 12. CDR3 length: 14 amino acids. Germline V gene lookup returns CDR1 GTSNPN and CDR2 SVGIG (reference sequence). The CDR3, as DNA: TGTGCCTGCCGACAGGGGACCTCGGCGGCTGAAGCTTTCTTT. Translation: CACRQGTSAAEAFF.

The genes are TRBV7-1 and TRBJ1-2; the D gene is possibly TRBD1 (5 bases). TRBV7-1 is classed as an ORF, of uncertain function. CDR3 length: 15 residues. Trimming took 5 bases from V and 7 from J, leaving 20 bases between them. CDR3 sequence: CASSLSRGPLGGYTF. In DNA, the CDR3 is TGTGCCAGCAGCCTTTCACGGGGACCCCTTGGTGGCTACACCTTC.

The chain joins TRBV27 to TRBJ1-2; TRBD1 might be the D (6 bases). The CDR3 length is 15 residues. The ends were cut back, 6 bases at V and 8 bases at J, with 22 bases in the middle. CDR1 and CDR2 from the germline V gene are MNHEY and SMNVEV (reference sequence). CDR3 in DNA: TGTGCCAGCAGGGCACGGGCAACAGGGCTTGGGGGCTACACCTTC. Its translation is CASRARATGLGGYTF.

The gene calls are TRBV6-5 and TRBJ1-4; D perhaps matches TRBD1 (6 bases). The CDR3 is made up of 15 amino acids. V was trimmed by 5 bases and J by 8 bases, leaving 18 bases between them. The V gene's germline CDR1 is MNHEY and CDR2 SVGAGI. The CDR3 loop reads CASSTLRAGEEKLFF. CDR3 nucleotide sequence: TGTGCCAGCAGTACCCTTAGGGCAGGGGAAGAAAAACTGTTTTTT.

The J gene is TRBJ1-4, the V gene TRBV28; 8 bases fit TRBD1. J gave up 2 bases and V 5 bases, and 13 bases lay outside the gene matches. The CDR3 covers 18 residues. The germline gives CDR1 MDHEN, CDR2 SYDVKM. As DNA, the CDR3 is TGTGCCAGCAGTAGAGGCCAACAGGGGGGAGGTACTAATGAAAAACTGTTTTTT. Translating it yields CASSRGQQGGGTNEKLFF. Full variable domain (remainder filled in from reference TRBV28 and TRBJ1-4): DVKVTQSSRYLVKRTGEKVFLECVQDMDHENMFWYRQDPGLGLRLIYFSYDVKMKEKGDIPEGYSVSREKKERFSLILESASTNQTSMYLCASSRGQQGGGTNEKLFFGSGTQLSVL.

The chain employs TRBV5-4 and TRBJ1-1; weak D call: TRBD1 (6 bases). The germline CDR1 and CDR2 sequences are SGHNT and YYREEE (reference sequence). This CDR3 is built from 15 residues. Deletions cut 2 bases from V and 5 bases from J, with 16 bases between. The CDR3 reads CASSLGGRGYTEAFF. The CDR3 bases are TGTGCCAGCAGCTTAGGCGGCAGGGGTTATACTGAAGCTTTCTTT.